Sequencing of this T cell receptor (beta chain) was carried out in a study of T cells in localized non-small cell lung cancer. Study results and limitations: Because only a single region of the tumor was sequenced, heterogeneity remains possible. Turning up in adjacent lung were a median approximately 57 of the top 100 tumor clones. Highest T cell clonality was seen in uninvolved adjacent lung, surpassing that measured in tumor.

Assay used: immunoSEQ multiplex PCR; TCRdb lists only in-frame clones, some missing. The repertoire holds 20,000 to 25,000 clones, 80% to 90% seen once, with approximately 22% in the top ten. CDR1 is KGHSH and CDR2 is LQKENI in the germline V gene. The CDR3 consists of 13 residues. Trimming took off 4 bases at V and 3 bases at J, with 9 bases between the two ends. Regarding this clone: Its antigen remains unknown.

This chain connects TRBV18 to TRBJ2-5, with D hard to call. This receptor was identified in a man aged 40 to 75 with stage II squamous cell lung carcinoma. The material sequenced was PBMCs, taken before any cancer treatment. CDR3 sequence: CASSRSREETQYF. The CDR3 DNA is TGTGCCAGCTCACGGTCCAGAGAAGAGACCCAGTACTTC. The full variable domain, its missing parts supplied by reference TRBV18 and TRBJ2-5, is NAGVMQNPRHLVRRRGQEARLRCSPMKGHSHVYWYRQLPEEGLKFMVYLQKENIIDESGMPKERFSAEFPKEGPSILRIQQVVRGDSAAYFCASSRSREETQYFGPGTRLLVL.